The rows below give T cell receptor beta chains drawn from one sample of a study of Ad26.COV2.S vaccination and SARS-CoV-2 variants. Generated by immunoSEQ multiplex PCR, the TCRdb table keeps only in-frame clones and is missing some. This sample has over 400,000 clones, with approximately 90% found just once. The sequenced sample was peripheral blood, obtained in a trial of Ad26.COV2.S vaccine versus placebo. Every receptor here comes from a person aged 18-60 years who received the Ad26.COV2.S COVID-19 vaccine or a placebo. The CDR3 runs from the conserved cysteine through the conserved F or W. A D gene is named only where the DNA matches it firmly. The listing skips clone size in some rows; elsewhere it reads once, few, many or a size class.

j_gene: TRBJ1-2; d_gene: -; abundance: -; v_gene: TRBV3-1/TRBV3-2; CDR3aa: CASSQFYGYTF; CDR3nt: TGTGCCAGCAGCCAATTTTATGGCTACACCTTC
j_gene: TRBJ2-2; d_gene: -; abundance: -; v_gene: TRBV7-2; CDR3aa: CASSLGAGELFF; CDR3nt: TGTGCCAGCAGCTTAGGCGCCGGGGAGCTGTTTTTT
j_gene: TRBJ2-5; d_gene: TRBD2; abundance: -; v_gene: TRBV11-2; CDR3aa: CASSPTGTSGGAFQETQYF; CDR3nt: TGTGCCAGCAGCCCAACCGGGACTAGCGGGGGGGCTTTTCAAGAGACCCAGTACTTC
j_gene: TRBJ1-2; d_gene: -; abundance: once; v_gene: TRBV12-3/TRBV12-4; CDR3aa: CASSLGGGYTF; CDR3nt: TGTGCCAGCAGTTTAGGGGGTGGCTACACCTTC
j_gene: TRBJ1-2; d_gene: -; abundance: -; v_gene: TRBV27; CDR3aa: CASRVSTGSVYGYTF; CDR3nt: TGTGCCAGCAGGGTATCAACAGGGTCCGTCTATGGCTACACCTTC
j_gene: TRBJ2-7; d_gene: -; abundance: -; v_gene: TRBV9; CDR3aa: CASSESGIFDEQYF; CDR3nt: TGTGCCAGCAGCGAATCGGGGATTTTTGACGAGCAGTACTTC
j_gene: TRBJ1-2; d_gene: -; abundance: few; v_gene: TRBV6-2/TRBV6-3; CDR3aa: CASSYFRGGYGYTF; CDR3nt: TGTGCCAGCAGTTACTTCAGGGGAGGCTATGGCTACACCTTC
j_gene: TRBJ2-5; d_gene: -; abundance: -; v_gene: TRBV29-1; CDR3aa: CSVETGRETQYF; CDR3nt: TGCAGCGTTGAAACGGGACGGGAGACCCAGTACTTC
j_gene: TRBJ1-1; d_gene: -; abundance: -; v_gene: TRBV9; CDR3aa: CASSVGVGTEAFF; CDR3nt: TGTGCCAGCAGCGTAGGGGTGGGGACTGAAGCTTTCTTT
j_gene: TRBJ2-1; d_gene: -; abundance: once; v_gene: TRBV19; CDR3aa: CASRPVFQEANNEQFF; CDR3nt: TGTGCCAGTAGGCCTGTGTTCCAGGAGGCCAACAATGAGCAGTTCTTC
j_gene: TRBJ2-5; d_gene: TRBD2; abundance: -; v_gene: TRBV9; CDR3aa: CASSPWGGGQETQYF; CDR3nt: TGTGCCAGCAGCCCCTGGGGGGGTGGGCAAGAGACCCAGTACTTC
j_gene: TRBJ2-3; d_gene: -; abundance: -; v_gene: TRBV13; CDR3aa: CASTSRADTQYF; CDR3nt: TGTGCCAGCACCAGCAGGGCGGATACGCAGTATTTT
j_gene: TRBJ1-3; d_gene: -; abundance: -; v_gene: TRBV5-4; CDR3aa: CASSLEARTEGNTIYF; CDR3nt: TGTGCCAGCAGCTTGGAGGCTCGGACAGAAGGAAACACCATATATTTT
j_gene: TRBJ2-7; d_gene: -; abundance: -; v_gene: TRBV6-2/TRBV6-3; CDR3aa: CASSGWRQALQYF; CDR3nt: TGTGCCAGCAGTGGATGGCGGCAGGCCCTACAGTACTTC
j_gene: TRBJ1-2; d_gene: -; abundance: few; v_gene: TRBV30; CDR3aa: CAWSESSTGTF; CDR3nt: TGTGCCTGGAGTGAATCTTCGACGGGCACCTTC
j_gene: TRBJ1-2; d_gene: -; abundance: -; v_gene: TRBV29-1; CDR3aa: CSVLGNPSYGYTF; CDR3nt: TGCAGCGTTTTGGGGAATCCAAGCTATGGCTACACCTTC
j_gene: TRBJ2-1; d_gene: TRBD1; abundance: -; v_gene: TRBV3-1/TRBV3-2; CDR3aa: CASSQAGQGYNEQFF; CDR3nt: TGTGCCAGCAGCCAAGCGGGACAGGGGTACAATGAGCAGTTCTTC
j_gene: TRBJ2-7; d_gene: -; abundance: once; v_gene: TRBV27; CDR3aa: CASSLSQGTYEQYF; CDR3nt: TGTGCCAGCAGTTTAAGTCAGGGCACCTACGAGCAGTACTTC
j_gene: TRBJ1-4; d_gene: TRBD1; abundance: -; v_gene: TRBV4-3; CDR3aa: CASSQASGGFEKLFF; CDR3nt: TGCGCCAGCAGCCAAGCTTCAGGGGGCTTTGAAAAACTGTTTTTT
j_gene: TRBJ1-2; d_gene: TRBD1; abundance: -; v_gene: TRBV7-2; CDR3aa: CASRSGTGGSSGYGYTF; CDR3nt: TGTGCCAGCAGGTCCGGGACAGGGGGCTCGAGTGGCTATGGCTACACCTTC
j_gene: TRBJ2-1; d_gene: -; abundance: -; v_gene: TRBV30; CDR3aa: CAWSVSGPSGRFF; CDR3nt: TGTGCCTGGAGTGTCTCCGGGCCGTCCGGGCGGTTCTTC
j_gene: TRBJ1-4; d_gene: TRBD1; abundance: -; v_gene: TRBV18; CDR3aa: CASSMTGTNEKLFF; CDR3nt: TGTGCCAGCTCAATGACAGGGACTAATGAAAAACTGTTTTTT
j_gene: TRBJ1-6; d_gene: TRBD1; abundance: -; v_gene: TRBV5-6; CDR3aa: CASTSGDRGLYSPLHF; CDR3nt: TGTGCCAGCACCTCCGGGGACAGGGGGCTTTATTCACCCCTCCACTTT
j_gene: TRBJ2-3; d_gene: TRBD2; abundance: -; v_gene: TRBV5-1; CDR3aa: CASSWSGGDTQYF; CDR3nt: TGCGCCAGCAGCTGGTCCGGGGGGGATACGCAGTATTTT
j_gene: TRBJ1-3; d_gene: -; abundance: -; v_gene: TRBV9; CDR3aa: CASSVGPPHGSSGNTIYF; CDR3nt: TGTGCCAGCAGCGTAGGGCCCCCACACGGGAGCTCTGGAAACACCATATATTTT
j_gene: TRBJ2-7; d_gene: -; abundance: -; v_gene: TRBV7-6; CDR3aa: CASSLPYQQYF; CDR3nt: TGTGCCAGCAGCTTACCTTATCAGCAGTACTTC
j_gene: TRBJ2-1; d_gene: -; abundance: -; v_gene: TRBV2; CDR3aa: CASKAPLGEQFF; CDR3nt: TGTGCCAGCAAAGCCCCCCTGGGTGAGCAGTTCTTC
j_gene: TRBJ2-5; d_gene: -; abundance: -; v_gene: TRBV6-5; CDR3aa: CATRTQSTRETQYF; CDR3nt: TGTGCCACCAGGACCCAAAGCACTCGGGAGACCCAGTACTTC
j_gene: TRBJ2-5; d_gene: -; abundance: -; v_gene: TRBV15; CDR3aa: CATSGPDGGQETQYF; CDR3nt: TGTGCCACCAGCGGTCCCGACGGAGGGCAAGAGACCCAGTACTTC
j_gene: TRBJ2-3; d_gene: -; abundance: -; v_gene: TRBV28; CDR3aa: CASSLLLDSSKADTQYF; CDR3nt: TGTGCCAGCAGTTTACTTCTCGACAGCTCTAAGGCAGATACGCAGTATTTT
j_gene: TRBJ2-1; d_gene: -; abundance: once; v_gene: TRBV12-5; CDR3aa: CASGLTGSLYNEQFF; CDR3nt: TGTGCTAGTGGGCTGACGGGGAGCCTTTACAATGAGCAGTTCTTC
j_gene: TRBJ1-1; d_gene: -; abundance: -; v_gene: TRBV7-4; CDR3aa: CASSSRTSHRLNTEAFF; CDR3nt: TGTGCCAGCAGCTCCCGGACATCCCACCGTCTGAACACTGAAGCTTTCTTT
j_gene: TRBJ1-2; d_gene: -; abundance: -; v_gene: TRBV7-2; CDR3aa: CASSLVSLIIRGHTF; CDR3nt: TGTGCCAGCAGCTTAGTATCGTTAATTATTCGGGGACACACCTTC
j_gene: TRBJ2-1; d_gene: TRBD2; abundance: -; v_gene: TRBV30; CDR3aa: CACRRGGGGYNEQFF; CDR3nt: TGTGCCTGCCGCCGGGGCGGGGGAGGATACAATGAGCAGTTCTTC
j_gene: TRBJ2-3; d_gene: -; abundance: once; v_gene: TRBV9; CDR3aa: CASGPSSTDTQYF; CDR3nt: TGTGCCAGCGGGCCTTCTAGCACAGATACGCAGTATTTT
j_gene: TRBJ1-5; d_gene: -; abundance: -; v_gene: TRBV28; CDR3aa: CASSFGDSNQPQHF; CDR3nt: TGTGCCAGCAGTTTCGGAGATAGCAATCAGCCCCAGCATTTT
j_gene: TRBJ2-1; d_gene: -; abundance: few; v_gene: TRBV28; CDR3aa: CASSEKGSTYNEQFF; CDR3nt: TGTGCCAGCAGTGAGAAAGGGAGCACCTACAATGAGCAGTTCTTC
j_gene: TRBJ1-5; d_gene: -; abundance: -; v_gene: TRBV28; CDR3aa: CASSFPDRIANQPQHF; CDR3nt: TGTGCCAGCAGTTTTCCCGACAGGATAGCAAATCAGCCCCAGCATTTT
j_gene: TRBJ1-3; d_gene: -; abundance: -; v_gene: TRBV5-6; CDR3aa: CASSLAQDAGNTIYF; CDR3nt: TGTGCCAGCAGCTTGGCCCAGGATGCCGGAAACACCATATATTTT
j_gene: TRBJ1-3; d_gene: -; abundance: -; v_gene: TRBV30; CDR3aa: CAWNWAGGSGNTIYF; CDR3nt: TGTGCCTGGAATTGGGCGGGCGGCTCTGGAAACACCATATATTTT
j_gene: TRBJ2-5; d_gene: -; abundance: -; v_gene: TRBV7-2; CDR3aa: CASSSGDYAQYF; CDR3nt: TGTGCCAGCAGCTCCGGAGACTACGCCCAGTACTTC
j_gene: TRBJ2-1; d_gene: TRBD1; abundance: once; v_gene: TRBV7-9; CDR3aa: CASSLPGQGVNEQFF; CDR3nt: TGTGCCAGCAGCTTACCGGGACAGGGTGTCAATGAGCAGTTCTTC
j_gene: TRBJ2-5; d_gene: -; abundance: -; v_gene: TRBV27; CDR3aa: CASSLLLGETQYF; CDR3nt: TGTGCCAGCAGTTTGTTGTTAGGGGAGACCCAGTACTTC
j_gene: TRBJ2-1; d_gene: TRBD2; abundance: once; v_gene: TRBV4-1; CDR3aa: CASSHVAGALGNEQFF; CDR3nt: TGCGCCAGCAGCCATGTAGCGGGGGCCCTTGGTAATGAGCAGTTCTTC
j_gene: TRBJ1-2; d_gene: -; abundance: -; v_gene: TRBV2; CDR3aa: CASSEWGLNYGYTF; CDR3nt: TGTGCCAGCAGTGAATGGGGCCTTAACTATGGCTACACCTTC
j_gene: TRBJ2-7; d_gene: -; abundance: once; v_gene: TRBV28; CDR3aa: CATQPIQVFFSYEQYF; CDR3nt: TGTGCCACACAACCGATTCAGGTTTTCTTCTCCTACGAGCAGTACTTC
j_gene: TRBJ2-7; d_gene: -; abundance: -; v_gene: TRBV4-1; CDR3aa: CASSQVAGPYEQYF; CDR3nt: TGCGCCAGCAGCCAAGTAGCAGGGCCCTACGAGCAGTACTTC
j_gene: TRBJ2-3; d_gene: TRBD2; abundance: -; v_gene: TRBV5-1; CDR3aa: CASSPGTSVTDTQYF; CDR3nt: TGCGCCAGCAGCCCCGGGACTAGCGTCACAGATACGCAGTATTTT
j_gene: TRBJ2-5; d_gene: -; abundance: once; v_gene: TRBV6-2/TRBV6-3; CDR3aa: CASSNRFPETQYF; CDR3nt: TGTGCCAGCAGTAACAGGTTCCCGGAGACCCAGTACTTC
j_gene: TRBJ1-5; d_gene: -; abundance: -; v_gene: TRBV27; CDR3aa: CASSSISGNQPQHF; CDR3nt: TGTGCCAGCAGTTCAATATCCGGCAATCAGCCCCAGCATTTT
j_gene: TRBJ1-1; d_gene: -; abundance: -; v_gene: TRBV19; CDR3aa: CASMATLGQTSLTEAFF; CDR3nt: TGTGCCAGTATGGCCACCCTGGGACAAACCTCTCTCACTGAAGCTTTCTTT
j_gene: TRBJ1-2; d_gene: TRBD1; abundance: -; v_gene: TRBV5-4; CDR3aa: CASSSITGQGGGYTF; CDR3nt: TGTGCCAGCAGCTCGATAACTGGACAGGGAGGTGGCTACACCTTC
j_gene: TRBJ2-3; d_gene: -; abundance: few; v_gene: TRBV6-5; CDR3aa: CASSSRAVTDTQYF; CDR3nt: TGTGCCAGCAGTTCGCGGGCGGTCACAGATACGCAGTATTTT
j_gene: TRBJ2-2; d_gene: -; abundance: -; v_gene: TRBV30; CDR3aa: CAWRIKDTYTGELFF; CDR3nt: TGTGCCTGGAGGATAAAGGACACTTACACCGGGGAGCTGTTTTTT
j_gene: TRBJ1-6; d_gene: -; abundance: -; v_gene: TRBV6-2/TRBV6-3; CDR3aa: CASSYGAIPSPLHF; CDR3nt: TGTGCCAGCAGTTACGGGGCAATACCTTCACCCCTCCACTTT